This T cell receptor (beta chain) was sequenced for a study of TIL therapy for anti-PD-1-resistant metastatic lung cancer. Across the study: Tumor harvest preceded PD-1/PD-L1 blockade, followed by nivolumab treatment.

Time point noted: pre-treatment sample, taken before nivolumab and TIL therapy. A note on this clone: Its specificity is not known.

Study-wide results and caveats: The cohort had more treatment-naive, never-smoker and oncogene-addicted patients than typical.

The libraries were made with immunoSEQ v3. Data came from immunoSEQ multiplex PCR; TCRdb stores just in-frame clones and leaves some out. Among tens of thousands of clones listed, 70% to 85% were seen once. The germline V gene has CDR1 SGHRS and CDR2 YFSETQ. The CDR3 is 14 residues long. Germline trimming cut 4 bases from V and 3 bases from J; bases unmatched to any gene: 5. The TCR was taken from a woman aged 25-80 years with non-small cell lung cancer. Sequencing was performed on blood, taken at baseline. The rearrangement uses TRBV5-1 and TRBJ2-3; 7 bases match TRBD1. CDR3 DNA sequence: TGCGCCAGCAGCCCCGACAGGGTAACAGATACGCAGTATTTT. Amino acids: CASSPDRVTDTQYF. Supplemented by reference TRBV5-1 and TRBJ2-3, the full variable domain reads KAGVTQTPRYLIKTRGQQVTLSCSPISGHRSVSWYQQTPGQGLQFLFEYFSETQRNKGNFPGRFSGRQFSNSRSEMNVSTLELGDSALYLCASSPDRVTDTQYFGPGTRLTVL.